Detailed here is one TCR beta chain. This clone's antigen is unknown. One base away there is no much larger clone; base qualities are not given. Donors were healthy HIV-negative adults with no recently reported acute infections or vaccinations. Every donor was a Caucasian adult living in Nashville, Tennessee, USA. CD4+ T cells were enriched by magnetic negative selection; naive cells were then positively selected on CD45RA, and the negative fraction formed the memory subset. After blood collection by leukapheresis, PBMCs were isolated using Ficoll-Histopaque density gradient centrifugation and then cryopreserved in the vapor phase of liquid nitrogen. Analytical flow cytometry was used to check the purity and quantity of each magnetically sorted T cell population. From each sorted fraction, genomic DNA was isolated and quantified by UV absorbance on a Nanodrop 2000c. Inclusive of the bounding cysteine and phenylalanine, the CDR3 is 15 residues long. The retained sequence is limited to the CDR3, 45 bases, with the frame set at the first base. Unmatched junction bases come to 8, with V trimmed by 3 bases and J by 7 bases. CDR1 and CDR2 (LNHDA, SQIVND) derive from the germline V gene (reference sequence).

These data originate in a study of shared clonotypes between healthy human individuals (TCRdb year 2020). Regarding the research as a whole: The cohort comprised two women and three men aged 18 to 49 years. For each donor, CD4 naive and CD4 memory were each run on three plates, CD8 naive on two plates, and CD8 memory on one plate. Blood TCR repertoires of about 5 healthy adults were deeply sequenced to estimate repertoire size and the extent of clonotype sharing between individuals. Libraries were prepared and TCR repertoires were sequenced by different laboratories using diverse techniques, in order to increase sequencing depth and limit assay-specific biases. Between about 0.94 and 8.9 billion PBMCs per donor were obtained by leukapheresis.

Overall results and qualifications from the work: Compared with non-shared clonotypes, clonotypes shared by all four sorted-subset donors had higher generation probabilities. Across four donors, approximately 5% of naive CD4, approximately 3.6% of naive CD8, roughly 2.3% of memory CD4, and approximately 0.4% of memory CD8 clonotypes were shared. Only blood was sampled, and tissue TCR repertoires likely differ from those in blood. Because the study included only a small number of donors, the genetic and exposure-history diversity represented was limited. Estimated clonotype richness was generally larger for naive than for memory subsets. Based on pairwise subsampling, the degree of clonotype sharing among donors was expected to be affected by sequencing depth. Rarefaction of sorted-subset datasets indicated incomplete sequencing despite the large sequencing depth.

Using the deep immunoSEQ assay, multiplex PCR amplified TCR CDR3 regions from genomic DNA. Extracted genomic DNA from each cell subset was distributed evenly across all wells of several immunoSEQ 96-well plates, and each plate was treated as a replicate. For sorted subsets, 200 ng of genomic DNA, equivalent to 30,000 or so T cell genomes, went into each replicate PCR. Purified libraries were measured with a Qubit 3.0 fluorometer, size-checked on a Bioanalyzer 2100, and measured again with the KAPA Library Quantification kit. A separate single-read 150-cycle Illumina NextSeq 550 flow cell was used to sequence each immunoSEQ 96-well plate. In the source study's methods: Because the immunoSEQ output held only junctional sequences and lacked quality scores, the filtering could not match the filtering applied to full-length reads. To assign V/J genes and CDR3, sequences were annotated using PyIR, a Python wrapper for IgBLAST v1.9, with IMGT germline references. Reads were filtered out if the reads had weak V/J assignments (E-value above 1e-6), no CDR3, stop codons, out-of-frame junctions, or ambiguous translated residues. V3J clonotypes were defined as sequences sharing an identical inferred V gene, J gene, and CDR3 amino acid sequence. Percentage overlap between repertoires was calculated by dividing the number of shared unique clonotypes by the size of the smaller repertoire. Repertoire richness was assessed with RTK rarefaction, the Chao1 estimator, and Recon v2.1 estimates of unobserved clonotypes. OLGA was used to compute generation probabilities for all TCRbeta clonotypes that the gDNA method yielded from a handful of donors. Not all clones reach the TCRdb copy of this immuneACCESS table, which keeps in-frame sequences only. Checked studies attribute under half of the gap to unresolved V genes and leave the rest unexplained. From that table come the V and J calls and clone size; the DNA was used to work out D and trimming. The sample table records fewer than 850,000 clones; 55% to 75% of these occur just once. The ten largest clones add up to about 1.7% of the sample.

The rearrangement joined TRBV19 to TRBJ2-2, with 7 bases in between that match TRBD2. This receptor was taken from a woman aged 30 to 39 in good health. Sample: memory CD4+ T cells sorted from blood. The intended sense of this specimen's cell subset or site label: CD45RA-negative fraction. The CDR3 loop reads CASSIWGRAVGELFF. The DNA sequence reads TGTGCCAGTAGTATTTGGGGGAGGGCGGTCGGGGAGCTGTTTTTT.